These 23 T cell receptor beta chains originate from one sample sequenced in a study of T-cell memory formation after mild COVID-19 (dated by TCRdb to the early 2020s). The receptor library was made with 5' RACE. Sequenced on an Illumina NovaSeq 6000. TCRdb trimmed public reads at Q25 via fastp, called clones via MiXCR and kept in-frame beta chains. Each entry merges the rows of one CDR3 protein and shows their most common DNA and genes. The sample table holds about 600,000 distinct CDR3 sequences, of which about a fifth were seen once. Approximately 8.4% of the sample is held by the ten biggest clonotypes. Sample: PBMCs or a T cell subset sorted from them (not recorded which). The receptors here all came from an adult woman who had mild COVID-19 (a few samples of this study predate the infection). The sample titles of this study are shuffled in the database, so cell type and time point are left out; the donor was told from shared clones.

V is TRBV5-6 and J is TRBJ2-1, with D tentatively TRBD2 (5 bases). V was cut by 0 bases and J by 6 bases, with 7 bases left in between. The CDR3 is 13 residues long. Looked up from germline, CDR1 is SGHDT and CDR2 is YYEEEE. The CDR3 protein is CASSLVRGNEQFF. The CDR3 bases are TGTGCCAGCAGCTTGGTACGGGGCAATGAGCAGTTCTTC.

This sequence joins TRBV7-2 and TRBJ2-3; no clear D gene. Germline assignment: CDR1 SGHTA and CDR2 FQGNSA. CDR3 length equals 16 residues. Trimming removed 5 bases at V and 0 bases at J, with 15 bases between. The DNA of the CDR3 is TGTGCCAGCAGCCCTGAACGGTTGAAAAGCACAGATACGCAGTATTTT. Translation gives CASSPERLKSTDTQYF.

This clonotype was seen only a few times. The chain has TRBV7-9 and TRBJ2-6; D uncertain. V dropped 6 bases and J dropped 6 bases, with 6 bases sitting between them. The CDR3 has 12 residues. From germline, CDR1 is SEHNR and CDR2 FQNEAQ (reference sequence). CDR3: CASRPVANVLTF. CDR3 sequence (DNA): TGTGCCAGCAGGCCAGTGGCCAACGTCCTGACTTTC.

The rearrangement uses TRBV16 and TRBJ1-2; D is unresolved. With 2 bases removed from V and 4 bases from J, the gap between germline ends came to 8 bases. CDR1 KGHSY and CDR2 FQNENV come from the germline V gene. CDR3 size: 13 residues. Here the CDR3 DNA reads TGTGCCAGCAGCCAAGGCCAGCCCTATGGCTACACCTTC. Its translation is CASSQGQPYGYTF.

This clonotype was seen a handful of times. The gene calls are TRBV11-2 and TRBJ2-1; 14 nucleotides align to TRBD2. Germline V gene sequence: CDR1 SGHAT, CDR2 FQNNGV. V trimming: 6 bases; J trimming: 3 bases; junction bases outside the gene matches: 16. The CDR3 has 20 amino acids. The CDR3 DNA sequence: TGTGCCAGCAGTCGCGGACTAGCGGGAGGTCCGATGAAGAGCTACAATGAGCAGTTCTTC. Its protein is CASSRGLAGGPMKSYNEQFF.

This clonotype turned up a few times. V is TRBV29-1 and J is TRBJ2-7; 8 nucleotides align to TRBD2. V lost 6 bases, J lost 2 bases, and 6 bases stayed unmatched. CDR1 is SQVTM, CDR2 ANQGSEA, per germline. The CDR3 sequence is 13 residues long. DNA of the CDR3: TGCAGCGTGTTGACGGGGGGGCCCTACGAGCAGTACTTC. Translated, it gives CSVLTGGPYEQYF.

A few counts support this clonotype. V usage is TRBV4-2 and J usage is TRBJ2-7, with 7 bases lining up with TRBD1. Germline values: CDR1 LGHNA, CDR2 YNFKEQ. This CDR3 comprises 14 residues. The trim removed 4 bases at V and 2 bases at J, leaving 5 bases unmatched. The CDR3 reads CASSPETGPYEQYF. CDR3 DNA sequence: TGTGCCAGCAGCCCCGAGACAGGGCCCTACGAGCAGTACTTC.

The chain combines TRBV23-1 with TRBJ2-1; D possibly matches TRBD1 or TRBD2 (5 bases each). TRBV23-1 falls under the ORF class, with uncertain function. The CDR3 runs to 17 residues. The V and J ends lost 2 bases and 1 base respectively, with 15 bases between them. The CDR3 nucleotides are TGCGCCAGCAGTCAACCTGGGGGACGGACATCCTACAATGAGCAGTTCTTC. Residues: CASSQPGGRTSYNEQFF.

This clonotype showed up just a few times. This rearrangement joins TRBV5-8 to TRBJ1-2, with a tentative D call TRBD1 (6 bases). The CDR3 is made up of 14 amino acids. The V end was cut by 0 bases, the J end by 7 bases, with 13 bases between. Germline-derived CDR1 and CDR2 are SGHTS and YDEGEE. The CDR3 bases are TGTGCCAGCAGCTTGGCCGGGGGGCCAGCTGGCTACACCTTC. It encodes CASSLAGGPAGYTF.

This clonotype came up a few times. The chain recombines TRBV5-1 with TRBJ2-1, with D maybe TRBD1 (6 bases). CDR3 size: 14 residues. Trimming left V 4 bases short and J 3 bases short, with 11 bases between. Germline CDR1 SGHRS, CDR2 YFSETQ. The CDR3 protein is CASSTRGNYNEQFF. The DNA of the CDR3 is TGCGCCAGCAGCACCAGGGGAAACTACAATGAGCAGTTCTTC. Full variable domain (remainder filled in from reference TRBV5-1 and TRBJ2-1): KAGVTQTPRYLIKTRGQQVTLSCSPISGHRSVSWYQQTPGQGLQFLFEYFSETQRNKGNFPGRFSGRQFSNSRSEMNVSTLELGDSALYLCASSTRGNYNEQFFGPGTRLTVL.

This clonotype appeared a few times. The chain links TRBV12-3 or TRBV12-4 to TRBJ2-5; 8 bases align to TRBD2. This CDR3 has 14 residues. J lost 2 bases, V lost 5 bases, and 4 bases had no gene match. The CDR3 sequence: CASSHAGGQETQYF. CDR3 nucleotides: TGTGCCAGCAGTCATGCGGGGGGACAAGAGACCCAGTACTTC.

This clonotype was counted at least ten times. The rearrangement links TRBV6-2 or TRBV6-3 to TRBJ2-3, with D unclear. Germline lookup yields CDR1 MNHEY and CDR2 SVGEGT. The ends were cut back, 6 bases at V and 6 bases at J, with 10 bases in the middle. This CDR3 spans 12 amino acids. CDR3 residues: CASRDPLDTQYF. The DNA for the CDR3 is TGTGCCAGCAGAGACCCCCTGGATACGCAGTATTTT.

This clonotype was picked up many times. The gene calls are TRBV5-1 and TRBJ1-2; a weak D match, TRBD1 (6 bases). Trimming cost V 3 bases and J 2 bases, with 11 bases left between them. The CDR3 consists of 14 residues. The germline V gene has CDR1 SGHRS and CDR2 YFSETQ. CDR3 loop: CASSSTTGNYGYTF. The CDR3 nucleotides are TGCGCCAGCAGCTCGACGACAGGCAACTATGGCTACACCTTC.

This clonotype was counted between two and nine times. The chain couples TRBV7-8 to TRBJ1-2; a weak D match, TRBD1 (6 bases). The germline CDR1 and CDR2 sequences are SGHVS and FQNEAQ. The CDR3 is 13 amino acids. V lost 6 bases and J lost 8, with 16 bases in between. The CDR3 loop is CASSRTALEGYTF. The CDR3, as DNA: TGTGCCAGCAGTCGGACAGCGTTGGAGGGCTACACCTTC.

Only a few counts were recorded for this clonotype. This rearrangement joins TRBV6-6 to TRBJ2-7; D possibly corresponds to TRBD2 (6 bases). Germline-derived CDR1 and CDR2 are MNHNY and SVGAGI (reference sequence). V was clipped by 0 bases and J by 0 bases, with 12 bases between them. The CDR3 has 16 residues. In DNA, the CDR3 is TGTGCCAGCAGTTACTCTTCCCGGGGGAGCTCCTACGAGCAGTACTTC. Translation gives CASSYSSRGSSYEQYF.

There are a few counts of this clonotype. Its ends do not fully match the called genes, so a read error is possible. The chain uses TRBV6-2 or TRBV6-3 and TRBJ2-2, with 8 bases matching TRBD2. CDR1 and CDR2 (germline): MNHEY, SVGEGT. This CDR3 contains 12 residues. CDR3 in amino acids: CASSYSTSALRF. CDR3 nucleotides: TGTGCCAGCAGTTACTCGACTAGCGCCCTTCGTTTT.

This clonotype appeared a few times. The gene calls are TRBV27 and TRBJ1-2; no definite D call. Per germline, CDR1 MNHEY and CDR2 SMNVEV (reference sequence). The CDR3 runs to 11 residues. V lost 6 bases and J lost 8, with 10 bases in between. CDR3 DNA: TGTGCCAGCAGCCTTACCGGAGGCTACACCTTC. This translates into CASSLTGGYTF.

The chain links TRBV12-3 or TRBV12-4 to TRBJ1-5; D gene uncertain. Trimming stripped 6 bases from V and 5 bases from J, with 14 bases between. The CDR3 is made up of 14 amino acids. CDR3 bases: TGTGCCAGCAGCAAAGCGGGTTTTGATCAGCCCCAGCATTTT. Protein product: CASSKAGFDQPQHF.

The chain is built from TRBV19 and TRBJ1-1, with D perhaps matching TRBD1 (5 bases). V was pared by 7 bases and J by 5 bases, with 17 bases between. Germline V gene data show CDR1 as LNHDA and CDR2 as SQIVND (reference sequence). This CDR3 has 14 amino acids. The CDR3 is CASNQGPSGTEAFF. The CDR3 nucleotides read TGTGCCAGTAATCAGGGTCCCTCGGGGACTGAAGCTTTCTTT. Full variable domain (remainder filled in from reference TRBV19 and TRBJ1-1): DGGITQSPKYLFRKEGQNVTLSCEQNLNHDAMYWYRQDPGQGLRLIYYSQIVNDFQKGDIAEGYSVSREKKESFPLTVTSAQKNPTAFYLCASNQGPSGTEAFFGQGTRLTVV.

This chain joins TRBV6-1 and TRBJ1-5; 7 nucleotides align to TRBD1. The ends lost 4 bases at V and 2 bases at J; junction bases unmatched: 5. The CDR3 has 15 residues. Germline loops: CDR1 MNHNS, CDR2 SASEGT. The CDR3 coding sequence is TGTGCCAGCAGTGGACAGGGCTTTGGCAATCAGCCCCAGCATTTT. This translates into CASSGQGFGNQPQHF.

This clonotype was counted only a few times. This chain joins TRBV29-1 and TRBJ2-3, with 7 nucleotides matching TRBD2. V shed 3 bases, J shed 2 bases, and the junction held 2 bases outside the gene matches. Germline loops: CDR1 SQVTM, CDR2 ANQGSEA. The CDR3 has 13 amino acids. This CDR3 reads CSVDRDYTDTQYF. The CDR3 DNA sequence: TGCAGCGTTGACAGGGACTACACAGATACGCAGTATTTT.

The rearrangement joins TRBV5-1 to TRBJ2-5; 10 positions match TRBD1. The CDR3 consists of 15 residues. V lost 3 bases, J lost 5 bases, and 7 bases stayed unmatched. Germline V gene data show CDR1 as SGHRS and CDR2 as YFSETQ. CDR3 amino acids: CASSSQTGGGETQYF. CDR3 bases: TGCGCCAGCAGCTCACAGACAGGGGGCGGGGAGACCCAGTACTTC.

This clonotype was seen a handful of times. The rearrangement uses TRBV7-6 and TRBJ2-5; no firm D call. Trimming pared 5 bases from V and 0 bases from J, leaving 4 bases between. The CDR3 loop spans 12 amino acids. The germline CDR1 and CDR2 sequences are SGHVS and FNYEAQ. CDR3 coding DNA: TGTGCCAGCAGCCACGACCAAGAGACCCAGTACTTC. Residues: CASSHDQETQYF.